This T cell receptor beta chain was found in a study of T cells in tuberculosis. The overall study: Within 7 days of starting treatment, or before, PBMC were stored.

Method: immunoSEQ multiplex PCR; TCRdb's copy keeps in-frame clones and lacks some. The table records tens of thousands of clones, roughly 82% of them present only once. Time point here: new active TB diagnosis, blood taken before or within 7 days of starting treatment. This CDR3 region has 14 residues. From germline, CDR1 is SGHDT and CDR2 YYEEEE. Trimming took 4 bases from V and 6 from J; bases not matched to a gene: 6. The sample consisted of PBMCs, taken at tuberculosis diagnosis. V gene TRBV5-6 combines with J gene TRBJ1-5, with 8 bases identical to TRBD1. The sequence came from an adult with tuberculosis. As DNA, the CDR3 is TGTGCCAGCAGCCGGGGACAGGCGGGTCAGCCCCAGCATTTT. This encodes CASSRGQAGQPQHF.